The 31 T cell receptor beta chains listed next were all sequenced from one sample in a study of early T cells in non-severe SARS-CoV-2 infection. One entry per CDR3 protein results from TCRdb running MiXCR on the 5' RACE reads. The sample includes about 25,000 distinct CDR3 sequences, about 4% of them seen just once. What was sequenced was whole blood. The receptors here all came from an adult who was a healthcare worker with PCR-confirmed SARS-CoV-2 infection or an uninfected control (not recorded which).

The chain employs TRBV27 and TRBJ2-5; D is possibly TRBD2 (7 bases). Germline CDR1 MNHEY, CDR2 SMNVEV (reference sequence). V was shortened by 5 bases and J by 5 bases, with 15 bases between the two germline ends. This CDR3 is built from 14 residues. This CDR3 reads CASSPPGGWETQYF. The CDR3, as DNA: TGTGCCAGCAGTCCCCCGGGGGGCTGGGAGACCCAGTACTTC.

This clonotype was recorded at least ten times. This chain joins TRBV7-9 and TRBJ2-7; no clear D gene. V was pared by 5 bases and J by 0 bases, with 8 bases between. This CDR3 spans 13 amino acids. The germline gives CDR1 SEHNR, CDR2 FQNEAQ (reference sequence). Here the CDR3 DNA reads TGTGCCAGCAGCCCAATCCACTCCTACGAGCAGTACTTC. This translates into CASSPIHSYEQYF.

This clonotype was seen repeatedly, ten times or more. This chain's CDR3 is CASSPSGLYEQYF. The CDR3 DNA reads as TGTGCCAGCAGCCCGTCGGGGCTCTACGAGCAGTACTTC. This rearrangement joins TRBV11-2 to TRBJ2-7; perhaps D is TRBD1 or TRBD2 (5 bases each). CDR1 SGHAT and CDR2 FQNNGV come from the germline V gene. CDR3 length equals 13 residues. With 5 bases removed from V and 3 bases from J, the gap between germline ends came to 11 bases.

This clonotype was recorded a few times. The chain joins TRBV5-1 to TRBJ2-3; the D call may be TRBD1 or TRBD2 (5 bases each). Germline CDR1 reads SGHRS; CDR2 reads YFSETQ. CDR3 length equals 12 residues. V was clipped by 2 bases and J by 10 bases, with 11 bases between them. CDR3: CASSFDGTAQYF. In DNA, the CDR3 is TGCGCCAGCAGCTTTGACGGGACGGCGCAGTATTTT. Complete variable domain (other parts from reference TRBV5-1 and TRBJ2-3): KAGVTQTPRYLIKTRGQQVTLSCSPISGHRSVSWYQQTPGQGLQFLFEYFSETQRNKGNFPGRFSGRQFSNSRSEMNVSTLELGDSALYLCASSFDGTAQYFGPGTRLTVL.

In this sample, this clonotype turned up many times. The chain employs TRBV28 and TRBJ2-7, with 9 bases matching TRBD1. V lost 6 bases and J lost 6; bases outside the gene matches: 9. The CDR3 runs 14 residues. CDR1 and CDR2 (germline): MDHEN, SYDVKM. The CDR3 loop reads CASSGTGLRGEQYF. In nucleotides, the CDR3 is TGTGCCAGCAGCGGGACAGGGCTCCGGGGCGAGCAGTACTTC.

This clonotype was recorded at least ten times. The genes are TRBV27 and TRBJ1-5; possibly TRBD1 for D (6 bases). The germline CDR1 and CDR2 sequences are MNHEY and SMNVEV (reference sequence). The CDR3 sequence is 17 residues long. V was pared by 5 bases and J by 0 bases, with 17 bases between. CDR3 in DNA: TGTGCCAGCAGTGCCTCCCGGGGGGCCTATAGCAATCAGCCCCAGCATTTT. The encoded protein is CASSASRGAYSNQPQHF.

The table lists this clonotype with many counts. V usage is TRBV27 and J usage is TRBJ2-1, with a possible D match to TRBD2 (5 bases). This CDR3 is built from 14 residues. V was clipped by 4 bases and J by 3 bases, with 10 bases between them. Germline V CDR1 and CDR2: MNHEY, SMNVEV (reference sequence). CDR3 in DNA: TGTGCCAGCAGTTCGAGGGCGGACTACAATGAGCAGTTCTTC. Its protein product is CASSSRADYNEQFF.

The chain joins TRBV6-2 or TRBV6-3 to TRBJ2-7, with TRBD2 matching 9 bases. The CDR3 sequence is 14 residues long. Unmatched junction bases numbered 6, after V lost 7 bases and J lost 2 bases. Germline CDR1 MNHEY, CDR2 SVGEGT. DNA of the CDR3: TGTGCCAGCATGGGTCTAGCGGGAACCTACGAGCAGTACTTC. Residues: CASMGLAGTYEQYF.

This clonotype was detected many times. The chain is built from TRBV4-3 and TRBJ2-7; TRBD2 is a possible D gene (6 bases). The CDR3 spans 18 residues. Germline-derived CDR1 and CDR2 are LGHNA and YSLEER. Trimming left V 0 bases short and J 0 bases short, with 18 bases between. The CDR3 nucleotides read TGCGCCAGCAGCCAAGATATTTTCGGGGGACTTCTCTCCTACGAGCAGTACTTC. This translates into CASSQDIFGGLLSYEQYF.

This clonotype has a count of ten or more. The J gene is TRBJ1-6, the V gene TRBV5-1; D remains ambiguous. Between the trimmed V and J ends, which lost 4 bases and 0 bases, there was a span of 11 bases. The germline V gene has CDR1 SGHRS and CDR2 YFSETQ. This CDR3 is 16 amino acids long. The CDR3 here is CASSQGRSSYNSPLHF. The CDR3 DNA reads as TGCGCCAGCAGCCAAGGACGGAGCTCCTATAATTCACCCCTCCACTTT.

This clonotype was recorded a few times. The CDR3 DNA reads TGTGCCAGCTCATCAGCCAGGGGGGCGAATGAGCAGTTCTTC. The encoded protein is CASSSARGANEQFF. The chain joins TRBV18 to TRBJ2-1; D possibly corresponds to TRBD1 (7 bases). The CDR3 is 14 amino acids. From germline, CDR1 is KGHSH and CDR2 LQKENI. V was shortened by 5 bases and J by 7 bases, with 15 bases between the two germline ends.

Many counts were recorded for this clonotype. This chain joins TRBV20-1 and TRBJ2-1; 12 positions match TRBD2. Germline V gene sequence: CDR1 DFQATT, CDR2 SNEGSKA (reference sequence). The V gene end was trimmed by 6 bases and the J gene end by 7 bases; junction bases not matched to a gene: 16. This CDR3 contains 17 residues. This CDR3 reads CSARTRASGRAGNEQFF. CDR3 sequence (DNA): TGCAGTGCCCGGACTAGGGCTAGCGGGAGGGCCGGTAATGAGCAGTTCTTC.

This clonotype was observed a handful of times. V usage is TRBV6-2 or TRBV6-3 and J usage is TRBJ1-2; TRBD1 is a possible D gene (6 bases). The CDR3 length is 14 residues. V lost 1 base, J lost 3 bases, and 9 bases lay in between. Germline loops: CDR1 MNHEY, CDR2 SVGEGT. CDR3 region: CASSYLTGDYGYTF. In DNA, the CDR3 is TGTGCCAGCAGTTACTTGACAGGCGACTATGGCTACACCTTC.

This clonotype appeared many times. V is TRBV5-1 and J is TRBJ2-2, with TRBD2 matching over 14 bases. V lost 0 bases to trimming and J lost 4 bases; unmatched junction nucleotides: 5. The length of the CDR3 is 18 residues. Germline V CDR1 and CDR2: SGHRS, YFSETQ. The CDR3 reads CASSLVGTSGRVTGELFF. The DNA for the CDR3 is TGCGCCAGCAGCTTGGTCGGGACTAGCGGGAGAGTCACCGGGGAGCTGTTTTTT.

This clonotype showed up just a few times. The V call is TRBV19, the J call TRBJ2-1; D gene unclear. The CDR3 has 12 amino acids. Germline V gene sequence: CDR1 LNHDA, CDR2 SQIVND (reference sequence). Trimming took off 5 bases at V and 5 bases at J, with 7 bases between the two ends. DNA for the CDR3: TGTGCCAGTAGTTTCACGAACAATGAGCAGTTCTTC. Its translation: CASSFTNNEQFF.

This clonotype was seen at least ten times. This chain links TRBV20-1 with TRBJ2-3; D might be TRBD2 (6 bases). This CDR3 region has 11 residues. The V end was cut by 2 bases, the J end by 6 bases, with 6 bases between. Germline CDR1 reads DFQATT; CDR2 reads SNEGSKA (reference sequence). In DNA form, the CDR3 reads TGCAGTGCTAGACGGGGGGATACGCAGTATTTT. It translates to CSARRGDTQYF.

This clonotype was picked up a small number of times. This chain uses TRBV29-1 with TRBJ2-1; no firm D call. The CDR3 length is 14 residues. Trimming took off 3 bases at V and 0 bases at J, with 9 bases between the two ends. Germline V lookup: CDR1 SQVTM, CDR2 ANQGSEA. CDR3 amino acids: CSVETESSYNEQFF. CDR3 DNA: TGCAGCGTTGAGACGGAAAGCTCCTACAATGAGCAGTTCTTC.

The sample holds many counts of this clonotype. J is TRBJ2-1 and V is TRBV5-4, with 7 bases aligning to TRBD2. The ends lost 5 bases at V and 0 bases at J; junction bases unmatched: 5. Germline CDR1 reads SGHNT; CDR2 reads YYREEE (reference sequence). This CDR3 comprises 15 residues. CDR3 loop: CASSISGPSYNEQFF. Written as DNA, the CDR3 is TGTGCCAGCAGTATTAGCGGGCCCTCCTACAATGAGCAGTTCTTC.

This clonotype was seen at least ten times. The CDR3 DNA is TGCAGCGTTCAGGTCGGGAGCTCCTACAATGAGCAGTTCTTC. Residues: CSVQVGSSYNEQFF. This chain connects TRBV29-1 to TRBJ2-1; tentative D call: TRBD2 (6 bases). Germline V CDR1 and CDR2: SQVTM, ANQGSEA. The V and J ends lost 5 bases and 0 bases respectively, with 11 bases between them. The CDR3 length is 14 residues.

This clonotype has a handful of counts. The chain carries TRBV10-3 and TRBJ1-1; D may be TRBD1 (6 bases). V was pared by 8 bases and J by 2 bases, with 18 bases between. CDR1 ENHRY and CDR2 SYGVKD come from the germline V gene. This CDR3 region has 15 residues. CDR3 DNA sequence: TGTGCCATCTCCGGGGGGCTCAAGGGCAACACTGAAGCTTTCTTT. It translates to CAISGGLKGNTEAFF.

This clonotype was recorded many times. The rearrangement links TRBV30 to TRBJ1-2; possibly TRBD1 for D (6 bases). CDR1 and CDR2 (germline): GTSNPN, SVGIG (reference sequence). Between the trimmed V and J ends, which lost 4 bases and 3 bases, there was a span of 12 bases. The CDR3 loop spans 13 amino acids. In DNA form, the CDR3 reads TGTGCCTGGACCCGGACAGCTTACTATGGCTACACCTTC. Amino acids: CAWTRTAYYGYTF.

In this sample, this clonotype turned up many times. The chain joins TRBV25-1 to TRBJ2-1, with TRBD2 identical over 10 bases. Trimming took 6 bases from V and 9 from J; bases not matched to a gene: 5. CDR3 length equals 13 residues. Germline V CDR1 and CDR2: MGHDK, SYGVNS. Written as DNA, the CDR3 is TGTGCCAGCAGGCCCCGACTAGCGGGTGAGCAGTTCTTC. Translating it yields CASRPRLAGEQFF.

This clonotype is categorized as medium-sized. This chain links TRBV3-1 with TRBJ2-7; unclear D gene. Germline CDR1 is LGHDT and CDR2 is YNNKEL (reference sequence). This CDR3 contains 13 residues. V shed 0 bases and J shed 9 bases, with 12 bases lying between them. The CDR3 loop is CASSQDQRYSQYF. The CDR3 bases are TGTGCCAGCAGCCAAGATCAACGATATTCGCAGTACTTC.

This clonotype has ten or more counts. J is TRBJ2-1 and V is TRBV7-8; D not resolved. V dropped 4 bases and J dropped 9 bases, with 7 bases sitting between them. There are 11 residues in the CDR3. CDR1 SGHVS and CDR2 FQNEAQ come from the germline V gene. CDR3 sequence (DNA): TGTGCCAGCAGCTCCGGAATTGAGCAGTTCTTC. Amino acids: CASSSGIEQFF.

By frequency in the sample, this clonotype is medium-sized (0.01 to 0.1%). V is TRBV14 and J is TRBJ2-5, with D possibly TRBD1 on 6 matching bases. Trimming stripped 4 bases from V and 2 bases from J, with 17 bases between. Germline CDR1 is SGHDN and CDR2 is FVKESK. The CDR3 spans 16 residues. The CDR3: CASSPDWGQGQETQYF. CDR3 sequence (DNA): TGTGCCAGCAGCCCTGACTGGGGGCAGGGGCAAGAGACCCAGTACTTC.

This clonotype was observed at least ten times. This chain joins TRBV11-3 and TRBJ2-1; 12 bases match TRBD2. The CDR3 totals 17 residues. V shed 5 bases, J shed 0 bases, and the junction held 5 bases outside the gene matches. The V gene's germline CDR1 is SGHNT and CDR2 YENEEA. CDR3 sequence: CASSLGTSGFSYNEQFF. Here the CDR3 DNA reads TGTGCCAGCAGCCTAGGGACTAGCGGGTTCTCCTACAATGAGCAGTTCTTC.

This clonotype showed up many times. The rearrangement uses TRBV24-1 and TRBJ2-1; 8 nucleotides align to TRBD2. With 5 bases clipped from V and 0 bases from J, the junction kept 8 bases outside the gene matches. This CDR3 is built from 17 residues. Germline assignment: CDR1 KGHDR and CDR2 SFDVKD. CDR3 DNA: TGTGCCACCAGTGGCGGGAGGATTCCAAGCTCCTACAATGAGCAGTTCTTC. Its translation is CATSGGRIPSSYNEQFF.

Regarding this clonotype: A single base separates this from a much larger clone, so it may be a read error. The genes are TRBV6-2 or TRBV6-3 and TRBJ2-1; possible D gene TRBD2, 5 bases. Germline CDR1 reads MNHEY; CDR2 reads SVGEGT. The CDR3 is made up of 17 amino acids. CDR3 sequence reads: CVSSQLWHTRNHNEQFF. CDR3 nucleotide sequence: TGTGTCAGCAGCCAACTGTGGCATACTAGAAACCACAATGAGCAGTTCTTC.

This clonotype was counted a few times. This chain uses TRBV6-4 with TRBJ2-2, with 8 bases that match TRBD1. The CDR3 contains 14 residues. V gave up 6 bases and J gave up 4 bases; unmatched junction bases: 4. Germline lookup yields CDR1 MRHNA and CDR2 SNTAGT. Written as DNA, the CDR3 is TGTGCCAGCAGGACGGACAGGGCCACCGGGGAGCTGTTTTTT. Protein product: CASRTDRATGELFF.

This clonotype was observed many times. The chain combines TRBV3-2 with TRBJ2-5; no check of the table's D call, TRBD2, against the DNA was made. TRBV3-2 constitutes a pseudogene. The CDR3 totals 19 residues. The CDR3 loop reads CASSQACPGLAGGNETQYF. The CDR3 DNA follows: TGTGCCAGCAGCCAAGCATGCCCCGGACTAGCGGGAGGTAACGAGACCCAGTACTTC.

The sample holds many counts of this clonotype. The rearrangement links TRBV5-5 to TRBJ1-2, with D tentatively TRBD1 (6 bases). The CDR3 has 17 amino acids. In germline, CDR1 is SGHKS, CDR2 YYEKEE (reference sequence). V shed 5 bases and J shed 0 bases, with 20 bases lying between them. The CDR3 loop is CASSLTSTGHSNYGYTF. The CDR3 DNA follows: TGTGCCAGCAGTCTAACCTCGACAGGCCATTCTAACTATGGCTACACCTTC.